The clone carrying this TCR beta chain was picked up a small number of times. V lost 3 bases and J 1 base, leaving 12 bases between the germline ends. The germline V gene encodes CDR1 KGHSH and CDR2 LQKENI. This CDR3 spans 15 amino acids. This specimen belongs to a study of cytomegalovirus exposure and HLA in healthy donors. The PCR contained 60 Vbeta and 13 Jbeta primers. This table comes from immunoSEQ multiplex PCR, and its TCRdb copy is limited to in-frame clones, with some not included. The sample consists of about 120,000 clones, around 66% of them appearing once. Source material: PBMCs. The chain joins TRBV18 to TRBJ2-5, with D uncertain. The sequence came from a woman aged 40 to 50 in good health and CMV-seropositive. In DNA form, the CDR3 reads TGTGCCAGCTCACCCTACCACAGAGTCCAAGAGACCCAGTACTTC. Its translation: CASSPYHRVQETQYF.